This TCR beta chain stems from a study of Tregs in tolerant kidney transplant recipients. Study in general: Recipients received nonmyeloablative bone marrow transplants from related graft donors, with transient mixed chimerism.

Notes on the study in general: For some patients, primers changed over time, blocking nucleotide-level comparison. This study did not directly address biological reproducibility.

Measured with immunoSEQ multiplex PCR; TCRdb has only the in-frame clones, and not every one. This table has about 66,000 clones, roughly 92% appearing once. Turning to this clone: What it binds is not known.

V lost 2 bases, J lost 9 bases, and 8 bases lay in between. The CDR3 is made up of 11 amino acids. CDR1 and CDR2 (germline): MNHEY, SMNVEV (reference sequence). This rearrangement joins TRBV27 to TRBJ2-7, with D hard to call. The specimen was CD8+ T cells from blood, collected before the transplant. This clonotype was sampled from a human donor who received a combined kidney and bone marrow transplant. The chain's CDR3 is CASSLGQRQYF. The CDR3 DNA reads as TGTGCCAGCAGTTTAGGCCAGCGGCAGTACTTC.